This TCR beta chain was identified during a study of shared clonotypes between healthy human individuals. From CD4+ cells came CD45RA+ naive and CD45RA-negative memory subsets. The V and J ends lost 5 bases and 3 bases, in that order; junction bases with no gene match: 8. This CDR3 spans 15 amino acids. Per the germline V gene, CDR1 is MGHRA and CDR2 is YSYEKL. Regarding this clone: What it binds is not known.

Each PCR replicate from the sorted subsets contained about 200 ng DNA, which is around 30,000 T cell genomes. Repertoires were generated with immunoSEQ multiplex PCR, while TCRdb's copy carries only in-frame clones and drops some. This repertoire shows over a million clones, roughly 70% found once; its top ten account for about 1.5%. Overall study findings and caveats: Only blood underwent sampling, and tissue repertoires likely differ. Estimated richness values were generally larger in naive subsets than in memory subsets.

This receptor was taken from a man younger than 35 in good health. Sequenced sample: memory CD4+ T cells sorted from blood. Subset denoted: CD45RA-negative fraction. The J gene is TRBJ2-5, the V gene TRBV4-1; 8 positions agree with TRBD1. This chain's CDR3 is CASSTWTGKKETQYF. CDR3 sequence (DNA): TGCGCCAGCAGCACCTGGACAGGGAAGAAAGAGACCCAGTACTTC.